The 15 T cell receptor beta chains listed next were all sequenced from one sample in a study of OX40 agonist ivuxolimab in advanced cancers. Library prep was done by the immunoSEQ multiplex PCR assay. The immuneACCESS repertoire file appears here via TCRdb, limited to in-frame rearrangements. These files lack a portion of the clones; in checked studies, under half of the deficit traces to unresolved V genes, and the cause of the others is not known. The sample table holds about 80,000 clones, of which 85% to 90% were seen once. The ten biggest clones cover roughly 2.2% of the sample. This specimen was CD4+ or CD8+ T cells sorted from blood, taken in a trial of the OX40 agonist ivuxolimab. These receptors originate from an adult with an advanced solid tumor such as melanoma, head and neck, liver or kidney cancer.

This clone was seen only a few times. The chain uses TRBV9 and TRBJ1-4; 9 nucleotides line up with TRBD1. Germline-derived CDR1 and CDR2 are SGDLS and YYNGEE. The CDR3 has 15 amino acids. J was trimmed by 7 bases and V by 3 bases; bases with no gene match: 7. CDR3 sequence: CASSESGTGSEKLFF. The CDR3, as DNA: TGTGCCAGCAGCGAGTCCGGGACAGGGTCTGAAAAACTGTTTTTT.

Here the CDR3 reads CASSPDRGLNTIYF. As DNA, the CDR3 is TGTGCCAGCAGTCCGGACAGGGGGTTGAACACCATATATTTT. V is TRBV28 and J is TRBJ1-3, with 10 positions matching TRBD1. Germline values: CDR1 MDHEN, CDR2 SYDVKM. This CDR3 is built from 14 residues. V shed 5 bases, J shed 7 bases, and the junction held 5 bases outside the gene matches.

The V and J genes are TRBV18 and TRBJ2-1; 14 nucleotides align to TRBD2. Germline V CDR1 and CDR2: KGHSH, LQKENI. The V and J ends lost 6 bases and 9 bases, in that order; junction bases with no gene match: 7. The CDR3 has 15 residues. The CDR3 loop reads CASSLRGLAGVEQFF. CDR3 nucleotide sequence: TGTGCCAGCTCCCTAAGGGGACTAGCGGGAGTTGAGCAGTTCTTC.

This clone was seen a single time. The V and J genes are TRBV6-1 and TRBJ1-2; D remains unclear. Germline V lookup: CDR1 MNHNS, CDR2 SASEGT. V lost 0 bases, J lost 4 bases, and 15 bases lay in between. The CDR3 length is 16 residues. The CDR3 bases are TGTGCCAGCAGTGAAGCGCATGGCGGCTTAGGCTATGGCTACACCTTC. Translating it yields CASSEAHGGLGYGYTF.

The chain links TRBV7-9 to TRBJ1-5, with 7 bases that match TRBD1. Germline CDR1 reads SEHNR; CDR2 reads FQNEAQ (reference sequence). J gave up 6 bases and V 5 bases, and 13 bases lay outside the gene matches. The CDR3 is 16 amino acids. The CDR3 protein is CASSPLPDRRAQPQHF. The DNA of the CDR3 is TGTGCCAGCAGCCCACTCCCGGACAGGAGGGCTCAGCCCCAGCATTTT.

This chain joins TRBV29-1 and TRBJ1-3; 8 positions match TRBD1. CDR1 and CDR2 from the germline V gene are SQVTM and ANQGSEA. The CDR3 loop spans 13 amino acids. V trimming: 7 bases; J trimming: 0 bases; junction bases outside the gene matches: 2. CDR3: CSAGQGSGNTIYF. CDR3 sequence (DNA): TGCAGCGCTGGACAGGGCTCTGGAAACACCATATATTTT.

The chain carries TRBV10-3 and TRBJ2-6; D is tentatively TRBD1 or TRBD2 (5 bases each). Germline CDR1 and CDR2: ENHRY and SYGVKD. Trimming pared 8 bases from V and 4 bases from J, leaving 9 bases between. The CDR3 covers 13 residues. The CDR3 DNA sequence: TGTGCCATCGAGGGGCTGGGGGCCAACGTCCTGACTTTC. Protein: CAIEGLGANVLTF.

The chain carries TRBV30 and TRBJ1-2; 8 positions match TRBD1. V lost 1 base, J lost 5 bases, and 9 bases stayed unmatched. Per germline, CDR1 GTSNPN and CDR2 SVGIG (reference sequence). The CDR3 loop spans 15 amino acids. This CDR3 is CAWSGFNRGSYGYTF. The CDR3, as DNA: TGTGCCTGGAGTGGTTTTAACAGGGGGTCTTATGGCTACACCTTC.

This sequence joins TRBV7-3 and TRBJ1-3; TRBD1 aligns across 8 bases. Germline lookup yields CDR1 SGHTA and CDR2 FQGTGA. Unmatched junction bases numbered 3, after V lost 5 bases and J lost 0 bases. The CDR3 is 15 residues long. CDR3 protein: CASSPTGGSGNTIYF. The CDR3 DNA reads TGTGCCAGCAGCCCCACAGGGGGCTCTGGAAACACCATATATTTT.

The V and J genes are TRBV5-4 and TRBJ2-3; 8 bases match TRBD2. CDR1 and CDR2 (germline): SGHNT, YYREEE (reference sequence). V was clipped by 4 bases and J by 6 bases; unmatched bases: 7. The CDR3 has 14 amino acids. The CDR3 spells CASSVGTRSDTQYF. In DNA form, the CDR3 reads TGTGCCAGCAGCGTCGGGACTAGATCGGATACGCAGTATTTT.

This CDR3 is CASSPPGSNEQFF. The CDR3 DNA is TGTGCCAGCTCACCCCCAGGGTCCAATGAGCAGTTCTTC. V is TRBV18 and J is TRBJ2-1; D is possibly TRBD1 (5 bases). The V gene lost 3 bases and the J gene lost 6 bases, with 9 bases spanning the gap. The germline CDR1 and CDR2 sequences are KGHSH and LQKENI. The CDR3 is 13 residues long.

The V call is TRBV19, the J call TRBJ1-4; weak D call: TRBD1 (5 bases). There are 14 residues in the CDR3. Germline V CDR1 and CDR2: LNHDA, SQIVND (reference sequence). Trimming shortened V by 7 bases and J by 3 bases, and 12 bases separated the two germline ends. The CDR3 bases are TGTGCCAGTAAGGTGGGACGCGCTAATGAAAAACTGTTTTTT. It yields the protein CASKVGRANEKLFF.

Only one count was recorded for this clone. The J gene is TRBJ2-7, the V gene TRBV5-5; no clear D. This CDR3 spans 12 amino acids. The V gene's germline CDR1 is SGHKS and CDR2 YYEKEE (reference sequence). Trimming left V 6 bases short and J 0 bases short, with 7 bases between. The CDR3 is CASNLDSYEQYF. In DNA, the CDR3 is TGTGCCAGCAATCTCGACTCCTACGAGCAGTACTTC.

This rearrangement joins TRBV7-3 to TRBJ2-3; weak D call: TRBD2 (5 bases). The CDR3 has 12 residues. The germline V gene encodes CDR1 SGHTA and CDR2 FQGTGA. V lost 2 bases, J lost 6 bases, and 6 bases lay in between. CDR3 nucleotides: TGTGCCAGCAGCTTAGAGGGTGATACGCAGTATTTT. This translates into CASSLEGDTQYF. Filled out from reference TRBV7-3 and TRBJ2-3, the complete variable domain reads GAGVSQTPSNKVTEKGKYVELRCDPISGHTALYWYRQSLGQGPEFLIYFQGTGAADDSGLPNDRFFAVRPEGSVSTLKIQRTERGDSAVYLCASSLEGDTQYFGPGTRLTVL.

The chain employs TRBV28 and TRBJ2-1; tentatively, D is TRBD1 or TRBD2 (5 bases each). The CDR3 has 14 amino acids. Trimming stripped 6 bases from V and 4 bases from J, with 13 bases between. From germline, CDR1 is MDHEN and CDR2 SYDVKM. The CDR3 sequence: CASSRDGRYNEQFF. As DNA, the CDR3 is TGTGCCAGCAGCCGGGACGGAAGATACAATGAGCAGTTCTTC.